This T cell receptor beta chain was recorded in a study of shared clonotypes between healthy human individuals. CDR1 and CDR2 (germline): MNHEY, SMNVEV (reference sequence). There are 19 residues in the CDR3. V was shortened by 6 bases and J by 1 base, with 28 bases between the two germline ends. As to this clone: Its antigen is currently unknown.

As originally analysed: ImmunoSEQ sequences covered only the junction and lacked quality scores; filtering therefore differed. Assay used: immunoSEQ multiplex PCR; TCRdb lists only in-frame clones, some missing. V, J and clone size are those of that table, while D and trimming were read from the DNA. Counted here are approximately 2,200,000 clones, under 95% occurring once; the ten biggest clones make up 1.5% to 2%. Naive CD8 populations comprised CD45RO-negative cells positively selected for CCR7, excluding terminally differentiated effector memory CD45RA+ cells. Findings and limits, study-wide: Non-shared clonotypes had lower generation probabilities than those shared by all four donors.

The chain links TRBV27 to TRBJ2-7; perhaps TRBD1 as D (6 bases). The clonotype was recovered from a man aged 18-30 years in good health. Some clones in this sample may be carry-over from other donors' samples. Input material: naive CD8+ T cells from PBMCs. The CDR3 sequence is CASRVGVGRGVMISYEQYF. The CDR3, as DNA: TGTGCCAGCAGAGTTGGTGTCGGCAGGGGAGTTATGATTTCCTACGAGCAGTACTTC.